The 9 T cell receptor beta chains listed next were all sequenced from one sample in a study of T cell responses to AZD1222 COVID-19 vaccine. Clones were sequenced by immunoSEQ multiplex PCR, and TCRdb holds only the in-frame ones, with some missing. Among about 84,000 clones, more than 70% were seen once, and the ten largest hold roughly 6%. Source: peripheral blood, taken 28 days after the second AZD1222 dose. Receptors were obtained from an adult who received the AZD1222 COVID-19 vaccine.

The V and J genes are TRBV7-8 and TRBJ2-1; D might be TRBD1 or TRBD2, each matching 8 bases. Trimming removed 5 bases at V and 3 bases at J, with 20 bases between. Germline CDR1 reads SGHVS; CDR2 reads FQNEAQ. The CDR3 has 17 residues. The CDR3 spells CASSAADRGLGYNEQFF. The DNA for the CDR3 is TGTGCCAGCAGCGCAGCCGACAGGGGACTAGGCTACAATGAGCAGTTCTTC. Filled out from reference TRBV7-8 and TRBJ2-1, the complete variable domain reads GAGVSQSPRYKVAKRGQDVALRCDPISGHVSLFWYQQALGQGPEFLTYFQNEAQLDKSGLPSDRFFAERPEGSVSTLKIQRTQQEDSAVYLCASSAADRGLGYNEQFFGPGTRLTVL.

The chain recombines TRBV7-7 with TRBJ1-4, with D hard to call. Germline V gives CDR1 SSHAT, CDR2 FNYEAQ (reference sequence). Trimming shortened V by 1 base and J by 5 bases, and 11 bases separated the two germline ends. The CDR3 has 15 amino acids. The CDR3 bases are TGTGCCAGCAGCTTAGTTTTGGCCCAGAATGAAAAACTGTTTTTT. Protein product: CASSLVLAQNEKLFF.

This chain joins TRBV5-4 and TRBJ1-1; D perhaps matches TRBD1 (6 bases). V lost 4 bases and J lost 0, with 13 bases in between. This CDR3 is 15 amino acids long. Germline loops: CDR1 SGHNT, CDR2 YYREEE (reference sequence). The CDR3 region has the DNA TGTGCCAGCAGCCCCCCGGGACAAGTGAACACTGAAGCTTTCTTT. Its translation is CASSPPGQVNTEAFF.

This clone was detected only a few times. The CDR3 region is CASSLSRHILAWSTDTQYF. CDR3 DNA sequence: TGTGCCAGCAGTTTATCCCGCCACATCCTAGCTTGGAGCACAGATACGCAGTATTTT. The chain is built from TRBV28 and TRBJ2-3, with D possibly matching TRBD2 (5 bases). Germline CDR1 is MDHEN and CDR2 is SYDVKM. The CDR3 spans 19 residues. V shed 1 base and J shed 0 bases, with 20 bases lying between them.

CDR3 nucleotides: TGCGCCAGCAGCTCTCCATGGAACACTGAAGCTTTCTTT. Protein: CASSSPWNTEAFF. This rearrangement joins TRBV5-1 to TRBJ1-1; D remains ambiguous. Looked up from germline, CDR1 is SGHRS and CDR2 is YFSETQ. The V and J ends lost 3 bases and 1 base respectively, with 7 bases between them. This CDR3 has 13 residues.

The chain employs TRBV29-1 and TRBJ2-7, with D perhaps matching TRBD1 (6 bases). V was clipped by 3 bases and J by 4 bases, with 22 bases between them. From germline, CDR1 is SQVTM and CDR2 ANQGSEA. CDR3 length: 16 residues. In DNA, the CDR3 is TGCAGCGTTGATAGGGCTGGCGAGACAGGAGAATACGAGCAGTACTTC. Protein: CSVDRAGETGEYEQYF.

The chain couples TRBV28 to TRBJ1-5, with D uncertain. The CDR3 has 16 residues. The germline V and J ends were trimmed by 6 bases and 9 bases, with 24 bases remaining between them. In germline, CDR1 is MDHEN, CDR2 SYDVKM. CDR3 sequence reads: CASSIRPGADRSPQHF. DNA of the CDR3: TGTGCCAGCAGCATACGGCCCGGAGCCGACCGTTCGCCCCAGCATTTT.

This chain joins TRBV6-5 and TRBJ1-6; TRBD1 matches at 8 bases. This CDR3 is built from 14 residues. The germline gives CDR1 MNHEY, CDR2 SVGAGI. Trimming removed 6 bases from V and 8 bases from J; junction bases left unmatched: 6. CDR3 loop: CASRAGGRDSPLHF. CDR3 sequence (DNA): TGTGCCAGCAGGGCAGGGGGCAGGGATTCACCCCTCCACTTT.

This chain connects TRBV5-1 to TRBJ2-2; D is tentatively TRBD1 or TRBD2 (5 bases each). V was pared by 0 bases and J by 5 bases, with 17 bases between. The CDR3 extends over 17 amino acids. Per germline, CDR1 SGHRS and CDR2 YFSETQ. CDR3 region: CASSLAVVIEGTGELFF. CDR3 DNA: TGCGCCAGCAGCTTGGCCGTGGTAATCGAGGGGACCGGGGAGCTGTTTTTT.